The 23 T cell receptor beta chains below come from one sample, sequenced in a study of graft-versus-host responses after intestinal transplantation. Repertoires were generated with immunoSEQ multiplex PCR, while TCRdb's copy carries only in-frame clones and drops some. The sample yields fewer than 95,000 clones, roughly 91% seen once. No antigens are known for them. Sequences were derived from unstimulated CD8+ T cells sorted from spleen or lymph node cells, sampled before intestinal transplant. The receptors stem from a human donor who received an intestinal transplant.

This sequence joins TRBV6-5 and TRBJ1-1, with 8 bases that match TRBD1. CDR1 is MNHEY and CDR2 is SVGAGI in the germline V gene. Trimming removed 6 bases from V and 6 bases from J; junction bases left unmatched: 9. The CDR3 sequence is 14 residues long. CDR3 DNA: TGTGCCAGCAGACCCGGACAGGGCATCGCTGAAGCTTTCTTT. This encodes CASRPGQGIAEAFF.

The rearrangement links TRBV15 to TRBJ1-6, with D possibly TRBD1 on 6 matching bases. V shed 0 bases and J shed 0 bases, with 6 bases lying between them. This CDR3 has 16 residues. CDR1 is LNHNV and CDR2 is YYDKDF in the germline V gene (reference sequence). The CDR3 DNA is TGTGCCACCAGCAGAGACAGGGGCTCCTATAATTCACCCCTCCACTTT. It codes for CATSRDRGSYNSPLHF.

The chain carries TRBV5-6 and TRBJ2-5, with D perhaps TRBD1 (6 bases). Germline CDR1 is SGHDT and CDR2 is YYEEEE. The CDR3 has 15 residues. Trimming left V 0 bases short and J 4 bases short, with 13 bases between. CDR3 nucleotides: TGTGCCAGCAGCTTGGCCACAGGGAGATCAGAGACCCAGTACTTC. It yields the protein CASSLATGRSETQYF.

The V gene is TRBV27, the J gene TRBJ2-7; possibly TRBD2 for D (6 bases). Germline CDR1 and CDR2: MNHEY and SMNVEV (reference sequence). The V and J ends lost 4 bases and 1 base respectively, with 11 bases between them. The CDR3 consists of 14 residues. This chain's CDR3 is CASSWSGVSYEQYF. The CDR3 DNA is TGTGCCAGCAGTTGGTCGGGGGTATCCTACGAGCAGTACTTC.

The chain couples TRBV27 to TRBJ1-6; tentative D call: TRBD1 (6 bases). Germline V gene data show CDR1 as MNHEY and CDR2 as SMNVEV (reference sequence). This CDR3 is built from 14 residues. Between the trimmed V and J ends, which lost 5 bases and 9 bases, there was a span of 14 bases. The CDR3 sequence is CASSPSGQFSPLHF. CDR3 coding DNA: TGTGCCAGCAGTCCCTCAGGACAGTTTTCACCCCTCCACTTT.

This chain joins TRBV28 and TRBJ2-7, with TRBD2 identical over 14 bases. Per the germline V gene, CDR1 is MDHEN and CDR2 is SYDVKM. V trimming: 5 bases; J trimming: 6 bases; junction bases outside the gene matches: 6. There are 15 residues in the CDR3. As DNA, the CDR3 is TGTGCCAGCAGTCCGACGGGACTAGCGGGAGTCGAGCAGTACTTC. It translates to CASSPTGLAGVEQYF. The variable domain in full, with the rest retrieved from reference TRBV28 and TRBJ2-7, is DVKVTQSSRYLVKRTGEKVFLECVQDMDHENMFWYRQDPGLGLRLIYFSYDVKMKEKGDIPEGYSVSREKKERFSLILESASTNQTSMYLCASSPTGLAGVEQYFGPGTRLTVT.

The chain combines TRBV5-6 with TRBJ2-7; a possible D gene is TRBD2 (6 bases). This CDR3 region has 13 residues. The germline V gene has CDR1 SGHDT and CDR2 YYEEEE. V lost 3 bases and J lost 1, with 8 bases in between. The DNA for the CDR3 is TGTGCCAGCAGCTCGGGACTGTCCTACGAGCAGTACTTC. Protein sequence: CASSSGLSYEQYF. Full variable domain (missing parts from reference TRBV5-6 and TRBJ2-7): DAGVTQSPTHLIKTRGQQVTLRCSPKSGHDTVSWYQQALGQGPQFIFQYYEEEERQRGNFPDRFSGHQFPNYSSELNVNALLLGDSALYLCASSSGLSYEQYFGPGTRLTVT.

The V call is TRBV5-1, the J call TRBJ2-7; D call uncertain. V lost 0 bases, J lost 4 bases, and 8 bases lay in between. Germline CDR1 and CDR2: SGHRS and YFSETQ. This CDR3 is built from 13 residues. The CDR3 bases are TGCGCCAGCAGCTTGGGATCGGTATACGAGCAGTACTTC. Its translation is CASSLGSVYEQYF.

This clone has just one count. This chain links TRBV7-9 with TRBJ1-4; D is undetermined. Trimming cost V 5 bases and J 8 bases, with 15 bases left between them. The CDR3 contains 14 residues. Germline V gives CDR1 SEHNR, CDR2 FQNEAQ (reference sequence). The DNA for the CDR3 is TGTGCCAGCAGCCCACCCCCCAAGGAGGAAAAACTGTTTTTT. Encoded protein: CASSPPPKEEKLFF.

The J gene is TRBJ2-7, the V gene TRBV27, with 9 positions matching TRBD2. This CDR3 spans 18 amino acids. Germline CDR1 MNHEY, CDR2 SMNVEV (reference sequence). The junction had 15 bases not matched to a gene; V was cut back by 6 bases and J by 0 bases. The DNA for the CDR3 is TGTGCCAGCAGCCTAAGGGGGATTAGCGGGAGTGGCTCCTACGAGCAGTACTTC. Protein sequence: CASSLRGISGSGSYEQYF.

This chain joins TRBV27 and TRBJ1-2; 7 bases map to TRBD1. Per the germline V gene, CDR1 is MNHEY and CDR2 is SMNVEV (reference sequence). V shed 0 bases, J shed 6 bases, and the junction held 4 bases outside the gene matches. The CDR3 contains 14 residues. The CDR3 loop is CASSLSPGGDGYTF. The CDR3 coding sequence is TGTGCCAGCAGTTTATCACCAGGGGGTGATGGCTACACCTTC.

As DNA, the CDR3 is TGTGCCACCTCATCCGGGACAGGGTTAGAGCAGTACTTC. Translating gives CATSSGTGLEQYF. The rearrangement links TRBV28 to TRBJ2-7, with 9 bases identical to TRBD1. CDR1 is MDHEN, CDR2 SYDVKM, per germline. The CDR3 spans 13 residues. With 10 bases clipped from V and 7 bases from J, the junction kept 11 bases outside the gene matches.

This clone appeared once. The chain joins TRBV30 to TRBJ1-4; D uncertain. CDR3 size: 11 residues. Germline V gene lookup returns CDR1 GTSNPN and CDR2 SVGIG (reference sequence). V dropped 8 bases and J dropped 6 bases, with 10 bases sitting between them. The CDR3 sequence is CAGSMYEKLFF. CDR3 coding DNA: TGTGCCGGTAGCATGTATGAAAAACTGTTTTTT.

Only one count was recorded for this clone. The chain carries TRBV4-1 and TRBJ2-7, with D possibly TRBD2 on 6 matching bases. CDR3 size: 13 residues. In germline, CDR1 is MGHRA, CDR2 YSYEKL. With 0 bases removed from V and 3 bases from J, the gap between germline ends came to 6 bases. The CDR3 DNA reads TGCGCCAGCAGCCAAGAGACTAGCTACGAGCAGTACTTC. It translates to CASSQETSYEQYF.

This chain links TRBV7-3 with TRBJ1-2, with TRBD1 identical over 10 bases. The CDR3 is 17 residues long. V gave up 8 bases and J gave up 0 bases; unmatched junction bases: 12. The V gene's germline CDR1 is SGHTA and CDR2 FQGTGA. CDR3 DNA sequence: TGTGCCAGCTGGATGGGGGACAGGGGCAAGACTAACTATGGCTACACCTTC. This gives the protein CASWMGDRGKTNYGYTF. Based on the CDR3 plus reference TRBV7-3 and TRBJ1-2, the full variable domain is GAGVSQTPSNKVTEKGKYVELRCDPISGHTALYWYRQSLGQGPEFLIYFQGTGAADDSGLPNDRFFAVRPEGSVSTLKIQRTERGDSAVYLCASWMGDRGKTNYGYTFGSGTRLTVV.

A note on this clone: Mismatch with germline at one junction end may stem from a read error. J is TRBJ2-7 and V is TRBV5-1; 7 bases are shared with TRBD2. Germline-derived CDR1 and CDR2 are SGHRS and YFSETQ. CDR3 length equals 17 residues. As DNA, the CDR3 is TGCGCCAGCAGATTGGGGGAAAGCGGGACTAAGTTTAACGAGCAGTACTTC. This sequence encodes CASRLGESGTKFNEQYF. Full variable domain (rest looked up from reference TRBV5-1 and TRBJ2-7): KAGVTQTPRYLIKTRGQQVTLSCSPISGHRSVSWYQQTPGQGLQFLFEYFSETQRNKGNFPGRFSGRQFSNSRSEMNVSTLELGDSALYLCASRLGESGTKFNEQYFGPGTRLTVT.

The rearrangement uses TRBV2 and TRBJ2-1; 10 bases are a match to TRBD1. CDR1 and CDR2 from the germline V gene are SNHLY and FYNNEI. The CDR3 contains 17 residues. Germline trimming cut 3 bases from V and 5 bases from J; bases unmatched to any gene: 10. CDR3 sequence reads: CASSDSVSGTGDNEQFF. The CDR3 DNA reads TGTGCCAGCAGTGATTCGGTTTCGGGGACAGGGGACAATGAGCAGTTCTTC.

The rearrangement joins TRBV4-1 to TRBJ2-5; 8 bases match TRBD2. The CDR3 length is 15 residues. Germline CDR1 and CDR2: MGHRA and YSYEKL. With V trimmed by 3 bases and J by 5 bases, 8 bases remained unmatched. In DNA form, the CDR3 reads TGCGCCAGCAGCCACCGAGCGGGAGCTGGGGAGACCCAGTACTTC. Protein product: CASSHRAGAGETQYF.

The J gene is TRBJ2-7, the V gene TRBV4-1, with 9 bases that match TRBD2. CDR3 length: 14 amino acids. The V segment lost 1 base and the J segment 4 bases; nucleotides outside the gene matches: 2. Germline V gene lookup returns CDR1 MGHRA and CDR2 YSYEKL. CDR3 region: CASSQGLAGYEQYF. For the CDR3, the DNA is TGCGCCAGCAGCCAAGGGCTAGCGGGGTACGAGCAGTACTTC.

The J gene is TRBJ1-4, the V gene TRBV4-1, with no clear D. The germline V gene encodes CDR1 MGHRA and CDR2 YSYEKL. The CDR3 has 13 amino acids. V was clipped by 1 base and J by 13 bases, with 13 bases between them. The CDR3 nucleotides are TGCGCCAGCAGCCAAGGAGGGTCGGGTAGACTGTTTTTT. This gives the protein CASSQGGSGRLFF.

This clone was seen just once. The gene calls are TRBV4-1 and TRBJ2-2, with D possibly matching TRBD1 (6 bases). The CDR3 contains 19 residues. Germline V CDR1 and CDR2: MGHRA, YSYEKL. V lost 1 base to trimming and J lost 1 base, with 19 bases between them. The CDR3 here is CASSQVLGAGDKNTGELFF. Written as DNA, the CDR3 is TGCGCCAGCAGCCAAGTATTAGGGGCAGGGGATAAGAACACCGGGGAGCTGTTTTTT.

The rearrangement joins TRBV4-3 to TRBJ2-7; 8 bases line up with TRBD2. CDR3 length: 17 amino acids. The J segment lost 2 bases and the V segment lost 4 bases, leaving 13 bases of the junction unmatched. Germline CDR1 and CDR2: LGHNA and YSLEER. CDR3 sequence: CASSPVYSAGVTYEQYF. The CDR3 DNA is TGCGCCAGCAGCCCCGTATATTCAGCGGGGGTAACCTACGAGCAGTACTTC.

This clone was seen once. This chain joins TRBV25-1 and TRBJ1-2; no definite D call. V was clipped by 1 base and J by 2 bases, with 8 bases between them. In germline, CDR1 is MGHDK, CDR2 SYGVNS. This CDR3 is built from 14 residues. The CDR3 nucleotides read TGTGCCAGCAGTGAATGGGCAATCAACTATGGCTACACCTTC. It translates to CASSEWAINYGYTF.